The TCR beta chain under discussion was sequenced for a study of blood T cells in healthy people across ages. The study, taken as a whole, reports: Bulk PBMC profiling left naive and antigen-experienced comparisons inconclusive.

The second PCR ran roughly 7 to 11 cycles with a sample-barcoded 5' primer and J-beta primers. Using its own MiXCR run on the 5' RACE reads, TCRdb lists one record per CDR3 protein. This sample has around 520,000 distinct CDR3 sequences, with approximately 26% found just once. This clonotype was counted between two and nine times. Its cognate antigen is unknown. These data also featured in a second study, about T cells of mothers and their children. This second report adds: Clones that were microchimeric and persistent were not detected among T cells.

Sample: blood. The TCR was taken from a boy aged 2-15 years in good health.

The CDR3 loop is CASSLNWPLYEKLFF. CDR3 coding DNA: TGTGCCAGCAGCTTAAACTGGCCCTTGTATGAAAAACTGTTTTTT. The chain has TRBV7-2 and TRBJ1-4; D is ambiguous. V lost 2 bases and J 6 bases, leaving 13 bases between the germline ends. The V gene's germline CDR1 is SGHTA and CDR2 FQGNSA. The CDR3 totals 15 residues. Combining the CDR3 with reference TRBV7-2 and TRBJ1-4 gives the whole variable domain GAGVSQSPSNKVTEKGKDVELRCDPISGHTALYWYRQSLGQGLEFLIYFQGNSAPDKSGLPSDRFSAERTGGSVSTLTIQRTQQEDSAVYLCASSLNWPLYEKLFFGSGTQLSVL.